This entry describes one T cell receptor (beta chain). The junction had 12 bases not matched to a gene; V was cut back by 5 bases and J by 7 bases. CDR1 and CDR2 (germline): SGHNT, YENEEA. The CDR3 is made up of 17 amino acids. The sample is drawn from a study of immune characterization of retroperitoneal liposarcoma. TCRdb recomputed calls from the PCR reads with MiXCR, one row per CDR3 protein. The sample includes over 1,400 distinct CDR3 sequences, roughly 45% of them seen just once. Source material: tumor tissue. This TCR came from a female donor with retroperitoneal liposarcoma. The chain recombines TRBV11-3 with TRBJ2-1, with TRBD2 identical over 12 bases. The CDR3 sequence: CASSAAPTSGRLNEQFF. The CDR3 DNA reads as TGTGCCAGCAGCGCGGCCCCGACTAGCGGGAGATTGAATGAGCAGTTCTTC. Filled out from reference TRBV11-3 and TRBJ2-1, the complete variable domain reads EAGVVQSPRYKIIEKKQPVAFWCNPISGHNTLYWYLQNLGQGPELLIRYENEEAVDDSQLPKDRFSAERLKGVDSTLKIQPAELGDSAVYLCASSAAPTSGRLNEQFFGPGTRLTVL.